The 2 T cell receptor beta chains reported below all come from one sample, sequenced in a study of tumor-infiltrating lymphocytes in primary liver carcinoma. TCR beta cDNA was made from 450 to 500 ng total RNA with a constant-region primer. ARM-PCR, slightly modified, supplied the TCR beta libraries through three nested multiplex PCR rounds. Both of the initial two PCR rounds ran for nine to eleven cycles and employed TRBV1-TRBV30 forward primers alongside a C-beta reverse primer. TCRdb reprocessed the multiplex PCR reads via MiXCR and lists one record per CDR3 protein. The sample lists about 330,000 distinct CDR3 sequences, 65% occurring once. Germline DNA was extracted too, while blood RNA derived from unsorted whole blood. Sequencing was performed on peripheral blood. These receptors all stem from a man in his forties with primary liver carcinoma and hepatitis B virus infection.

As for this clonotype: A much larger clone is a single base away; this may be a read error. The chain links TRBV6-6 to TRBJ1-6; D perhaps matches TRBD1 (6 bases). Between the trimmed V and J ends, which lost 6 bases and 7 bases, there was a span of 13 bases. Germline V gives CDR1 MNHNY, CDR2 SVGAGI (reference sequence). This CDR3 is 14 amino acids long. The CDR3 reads CASRVGGGNSPLHF. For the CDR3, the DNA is TGTGCCAGCAGGGTAGGGGGTGGGAATTCACCCCTCCACTTT.

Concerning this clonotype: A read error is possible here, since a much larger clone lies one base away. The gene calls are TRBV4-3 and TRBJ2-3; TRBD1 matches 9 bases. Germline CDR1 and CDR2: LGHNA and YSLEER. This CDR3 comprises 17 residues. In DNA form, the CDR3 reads TGCGCCAGCATCCAAGAATTGTGGGACAGGGATTCGTATACGCAGTATTTT. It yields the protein CASIQELWDRDSYTQYF.